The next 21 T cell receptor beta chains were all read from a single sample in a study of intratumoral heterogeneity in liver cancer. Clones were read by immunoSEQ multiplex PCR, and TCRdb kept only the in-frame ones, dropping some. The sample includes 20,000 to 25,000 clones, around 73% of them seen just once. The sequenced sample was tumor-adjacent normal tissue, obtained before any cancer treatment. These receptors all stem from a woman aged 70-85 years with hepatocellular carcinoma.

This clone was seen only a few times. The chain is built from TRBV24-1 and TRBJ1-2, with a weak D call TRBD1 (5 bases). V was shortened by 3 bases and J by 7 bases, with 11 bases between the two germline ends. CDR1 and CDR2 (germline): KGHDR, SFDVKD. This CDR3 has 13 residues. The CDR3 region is CATSDGHQVGYTF. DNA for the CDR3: TGTGCCACCAGTGATGGACACCAGGTTGGCTACACCTTC.

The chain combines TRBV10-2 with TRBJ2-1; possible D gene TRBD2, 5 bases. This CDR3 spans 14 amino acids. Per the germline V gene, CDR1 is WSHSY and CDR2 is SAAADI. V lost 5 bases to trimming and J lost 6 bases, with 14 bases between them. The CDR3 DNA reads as TGCGCCAGCAGTACCTTTTCGGGGAGCAATGAGCAGTTCTTC. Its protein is CASSTFSGSNEQFF.

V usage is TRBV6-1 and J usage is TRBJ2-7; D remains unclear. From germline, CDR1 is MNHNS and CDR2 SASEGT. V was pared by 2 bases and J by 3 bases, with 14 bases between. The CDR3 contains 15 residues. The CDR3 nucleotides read TGTGCCAGCAGTGAACTTTGGCAGACCATCTACGAGCAGTACTTC. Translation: CASSELWQTIYEQYF.

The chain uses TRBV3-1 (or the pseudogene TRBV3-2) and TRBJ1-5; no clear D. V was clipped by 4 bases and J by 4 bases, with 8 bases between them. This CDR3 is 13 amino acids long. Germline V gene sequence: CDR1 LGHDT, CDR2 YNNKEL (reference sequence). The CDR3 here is CASSPGPNQPQHF. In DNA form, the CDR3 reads TGTGCCAGCAGCCCTGGACCAAATCAGCCCCAGCATTTT.

The CDR3 reads CSASKEGAGTEAFF. The DNA of the CDR3 is TGCAGTGCTAGTAAGGAGGGGGCAGGCACTGAAGCTTTCTTT. V and J are TRBV20-1 and TRBJ1-1, with 7 bases that match TRBD1. Per germline, CDR1 DFQATT and CDR2 SNEGSKA (reference sequence). This CDR3 comprises 14 residues. Unmatched junction bases numbered 8, after V lost 3 bases and J lost 4 bases.

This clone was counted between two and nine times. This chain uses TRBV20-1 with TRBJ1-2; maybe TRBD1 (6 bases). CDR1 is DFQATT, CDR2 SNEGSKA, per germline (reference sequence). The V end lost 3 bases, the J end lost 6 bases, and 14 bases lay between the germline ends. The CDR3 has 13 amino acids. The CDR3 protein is CSASNRDINGYTF. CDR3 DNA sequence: TGCAGTGCTAGTAATAGGGACATCAATGGCTACACCTTC.

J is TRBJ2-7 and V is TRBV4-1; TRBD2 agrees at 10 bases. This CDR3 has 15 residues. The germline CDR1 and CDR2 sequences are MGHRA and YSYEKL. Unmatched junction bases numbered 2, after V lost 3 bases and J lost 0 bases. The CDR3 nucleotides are TGCGCCAGCAGCCAGGGACTAGCGTCCTCCTACGAGCAGTACTTC. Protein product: CASSQGLASSYEQYF.

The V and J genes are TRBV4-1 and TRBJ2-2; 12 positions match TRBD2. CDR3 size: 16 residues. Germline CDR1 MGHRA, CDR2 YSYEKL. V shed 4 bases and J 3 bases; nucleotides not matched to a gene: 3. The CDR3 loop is CASSRPSGRDTGELFF. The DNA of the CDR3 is TGCGCCAGCAGCCGCCCTAGCGGGAGGGACACCGGGGAGCTGTTTTTT.

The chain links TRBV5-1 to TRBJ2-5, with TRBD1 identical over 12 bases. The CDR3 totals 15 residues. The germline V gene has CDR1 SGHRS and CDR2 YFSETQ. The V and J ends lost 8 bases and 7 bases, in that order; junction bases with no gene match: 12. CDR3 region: CARLFGTGGRGTQYF. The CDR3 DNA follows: TGCGCCAGACTCTTTGGGACAGGGGGCCGGGGGACCCAGTACTTC.

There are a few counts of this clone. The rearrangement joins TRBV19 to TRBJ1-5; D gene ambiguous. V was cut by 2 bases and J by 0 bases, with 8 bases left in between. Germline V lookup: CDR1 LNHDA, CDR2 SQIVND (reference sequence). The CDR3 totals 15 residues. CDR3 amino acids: CASSIITVSNQPQHF. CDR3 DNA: TGTGCCAGTAGTATAATTACAGTTAGCAATCAGCCCCAGCATTTT.

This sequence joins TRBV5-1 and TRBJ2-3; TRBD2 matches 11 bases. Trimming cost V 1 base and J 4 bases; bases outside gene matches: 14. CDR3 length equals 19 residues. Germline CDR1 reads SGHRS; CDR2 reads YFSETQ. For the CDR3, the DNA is TGCGCCAGCAGCTTGTCTTTGCTAGCGGGAGGATTTGTGGCAGATACGCAGTATTTT. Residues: CASSLSLLAGGFVADTQYF.

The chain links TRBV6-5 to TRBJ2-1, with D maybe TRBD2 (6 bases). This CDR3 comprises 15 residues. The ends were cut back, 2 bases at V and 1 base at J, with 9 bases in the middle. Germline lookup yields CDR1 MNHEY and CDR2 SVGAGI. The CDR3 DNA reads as TGTGCCAGCAGTTACGGAGGGACGTCCTACAATGAGCAGTTCTTC. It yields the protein CASSYGGTSYNEQFF.

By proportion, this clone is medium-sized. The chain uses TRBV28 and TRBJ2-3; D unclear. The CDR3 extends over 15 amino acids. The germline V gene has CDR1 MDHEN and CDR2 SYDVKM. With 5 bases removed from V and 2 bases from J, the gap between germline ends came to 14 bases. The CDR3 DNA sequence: TGTGCCAGCAGTCTACCCACGACCCTCACAGATACGCAGTATTTT. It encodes CASSLPTTLTDTQYF.

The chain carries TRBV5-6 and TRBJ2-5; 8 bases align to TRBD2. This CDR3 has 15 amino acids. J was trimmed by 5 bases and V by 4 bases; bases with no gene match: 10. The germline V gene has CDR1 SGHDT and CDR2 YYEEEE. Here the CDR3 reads CASSERAGVTETQYF. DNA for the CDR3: TGTGCCAGCAGCGAGAGAGCGGGAGTCACCGAGACCCAGTACTTC.

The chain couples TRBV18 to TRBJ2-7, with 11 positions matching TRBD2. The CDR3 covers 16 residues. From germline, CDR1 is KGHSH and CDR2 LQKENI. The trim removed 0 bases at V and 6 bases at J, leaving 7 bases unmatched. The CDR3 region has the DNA TGTGCCAGCTCACCACCCCCTAGCGGGAGGCCCCCCGAGCAGTACTTC. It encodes CASSPPPSGRPPEQYF. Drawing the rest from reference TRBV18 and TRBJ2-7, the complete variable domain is NAGVMQNPRHLVRRRGQEARLRCSPMKGHSHVYWYRQLPEEGLKFMVYLQKENIIDESGMPKERFSAEFPKEGPSILRIQQVVRGDSAAYFCASSPPPSGRPPEQYFGPGTRLTVT.

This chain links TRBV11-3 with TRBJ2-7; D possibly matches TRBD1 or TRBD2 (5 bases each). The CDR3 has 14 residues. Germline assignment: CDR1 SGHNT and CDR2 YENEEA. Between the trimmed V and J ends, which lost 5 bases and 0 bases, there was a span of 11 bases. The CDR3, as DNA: TGTGCCAGCAGCATGGGACCGTCCTCCTACGAGCAGTACTTC. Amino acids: CASSMGPSSYEQYF.

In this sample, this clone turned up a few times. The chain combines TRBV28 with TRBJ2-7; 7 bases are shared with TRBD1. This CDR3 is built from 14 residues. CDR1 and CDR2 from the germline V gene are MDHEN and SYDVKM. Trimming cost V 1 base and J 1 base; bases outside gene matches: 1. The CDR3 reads CASSLSGQSYEQYF. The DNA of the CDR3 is TGTGCCAGCAGTTTATCGGGACAGTCCTACGAGCAGTACTTC.

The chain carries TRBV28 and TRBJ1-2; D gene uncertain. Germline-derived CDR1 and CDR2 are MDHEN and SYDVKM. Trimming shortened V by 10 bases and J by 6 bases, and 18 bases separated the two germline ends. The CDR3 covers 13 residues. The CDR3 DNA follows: TGTGCCACCCCAGGACCCGGTGTTGATGGCTACACCTTC. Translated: CATPGPGVDGYTF.

Here the CDR3 DNA reads TGTGCCAGCAGCCGACAGTTCTCCGAGCAGTACTTC. Amino acids: CASSRQFSEQYF. V usage is TRBV5-6 and J usage is TRBJ2-7, with a tentative D call TRBD1 (5 bases). Germline CDR1 SGHDT, CDR2 YYEEEE. The CDR3 length is 12 residues. V was trimmed by 4 bases and J by 6 bases, leaving 11 bases between them.

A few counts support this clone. The CDR3 sequence: CASSLWDRSNQPQHF. DNA of the CDR3: TGTGCCAGCAGCCTATGGGACAGAAGCAATCAGCCCCAGCATTTT. The rearrangement uses TRBV5-6 and TRBJ1-5; 7 nucleotides line up with TRBD1. Germline CDR1 is SGHDT and CDR2 is YYEEEE. V trimming: 4 bases; J trimming: 1 base; junction bases outside the gene matches: 5. The CDR3 is made up of 15 amino acids. Using reference TRBV5-6 and TRBJ1-5 for the parts outside the CDR3, the full variable domain is DAGVTQSPTHLIKTRGQQVTLRCSPKSGHDTVSWYQQALGQGPQFIFQYYEEEERQRGNFPDRFSGHQFPNYSSELNVNALLLGDSALYLCASSLWDRSNQPQHFGDGTRLSIL.

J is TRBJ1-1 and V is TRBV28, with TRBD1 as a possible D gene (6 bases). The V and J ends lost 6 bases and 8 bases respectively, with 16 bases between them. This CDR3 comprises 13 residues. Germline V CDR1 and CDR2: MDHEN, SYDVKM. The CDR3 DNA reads TGTGCCAGCAGGGGGGACACGGTATACGAAGCTTTCTTT. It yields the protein CASRGDTVYEAFF.